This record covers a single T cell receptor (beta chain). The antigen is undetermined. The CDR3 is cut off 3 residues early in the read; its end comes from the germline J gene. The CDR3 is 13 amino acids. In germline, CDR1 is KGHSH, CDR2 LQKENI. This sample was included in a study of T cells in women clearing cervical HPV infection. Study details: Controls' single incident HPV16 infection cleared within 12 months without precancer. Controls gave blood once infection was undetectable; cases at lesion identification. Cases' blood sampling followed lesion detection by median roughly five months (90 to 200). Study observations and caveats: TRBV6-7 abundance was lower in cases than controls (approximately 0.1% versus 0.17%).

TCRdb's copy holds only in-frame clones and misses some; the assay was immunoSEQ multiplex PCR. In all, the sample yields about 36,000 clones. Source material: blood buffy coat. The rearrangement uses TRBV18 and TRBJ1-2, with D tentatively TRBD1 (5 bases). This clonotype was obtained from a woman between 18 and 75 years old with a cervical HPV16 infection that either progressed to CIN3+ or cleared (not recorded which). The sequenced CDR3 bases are TGTGCCAGCTCACCACAGGGGTCCTACGAC. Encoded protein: CASSPQGSYD. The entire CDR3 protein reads CASSPQGSYDYTF.